A single T cell receptor (beta chain) is shown here with its context. These data are taken from a study of T cell changes during pregnancy in multiple sclerosis. CDR3 length: 14 amino acids. Trimming pared 2 bases from V and 3 bases from J, leaving 10 bases between. The germline V gene has CDR1 MNHEY and CDR2 SVGAGI. Method: immunoSEQ multiplex PCR; TCRdb's copy keeps in-frame clones and lacks some. The data contain nearly 80,000 clones, approximately 94% of them singletons. The clonotype was recovered from a female donor with multiple sclerosis, enrolled in a pregnancy study. The sample in question was CD4+ T cells from peripheral blood mononuclear cells, obtained before pregnancy. The V gene is TRBV6-5, the J gene TRBJ1-1; TRBD1 might be the D (5 bases). DNA of the CDR3: TGTGCCAGCAGTTACCGACAGTTCGACACTGAAGCTTTCTTT. It codes for CASSYRQFDTEAFF.